This T cell receptor (beta chain) came from a study of cytomegalovirus exposure and HLA in healthy donors. Findings and caveats of the study: CMV serostatus stood as the only immune exposure information on hand.

The germline gives CDR1 MNHEY, CDR2 SMNVEV (reference sequence). The CDR3 runs to 15 residues. The ends lost 1 base at V and 7 bases at J; junction bases unmatched: 6. Comment on this clone: The antigen is unknown.

The PCR was carried out with 60 Vbeta primers and 13 Jbeta primers. Only in-frame clones appear in the TCRdb table, and some are missing; sequencing was by immunoSEQ multiplex PCR. The repertoire consists of some 150,000 clones, with about four fifths occurring once and the leading ten covering 2% to 2.5%. Sample: PBMCs. This sequence originates from a woman aged 45-65 years in good health and CMV-seronegative. The gene calls are TRBV27 and TRBJ2-3; 9 bases fit TRBD2. The chain's CDR3 is CASSLLGGGAYTQYF. The CDR3 DNA reads as TGTGCCAGCAGTTTATTGGGCGGGGGGGCTTATACGCAGTATTTT.